The sequence of this T cell receptor (beta chain) was determined in a study of blood T cell repertoires in COVID-19. Trimming took off 2 bases at V and 4 bases at J, with 12 bases between the two ends. The CDR3 runs 14 residues. The table came from immunoSEQ multiplex PCR; TCRdb's copy has only in-frame clones and leaves some out. The sample has roughly 200,000 clones; 60% to 85% are singletons. The chain recombines TRBV5-3 with TRBJ1-2, with unresolved D. TRBV5-3 is given ORF status, its function remaining uncertain. Sequencing was performed on peripheral blood. This receptor was identified in a woman aged 50 to 60 with active or convalescent COVID-19. The CDR3 DNA follows: TGTGCCAGAAGCTTAAACGAACAGTTCTATGGCTACACCTTC. It is translated as CARSLNEQFYGYTF.